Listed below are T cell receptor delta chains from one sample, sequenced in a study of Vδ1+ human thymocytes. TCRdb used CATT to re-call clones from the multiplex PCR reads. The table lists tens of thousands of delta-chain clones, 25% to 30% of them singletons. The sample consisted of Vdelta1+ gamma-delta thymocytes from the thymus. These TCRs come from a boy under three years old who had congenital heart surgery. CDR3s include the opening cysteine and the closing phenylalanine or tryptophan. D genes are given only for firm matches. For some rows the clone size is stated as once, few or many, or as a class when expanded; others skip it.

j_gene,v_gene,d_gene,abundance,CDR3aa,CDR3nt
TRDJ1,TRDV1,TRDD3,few,CALGERPRILGDSKYTDKLIF,TGTGCTCTTGGGGAGAGGCCCCGCATACTGGGGGATAGTAAGTACACCGATAAACTCATCTTT
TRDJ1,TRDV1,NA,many,CALGELGGDRLSYTDKLIF,TGTGCTCTTGGGGAACTCGGGGGTGATCGGCTATCGTACACCGATAAACTCATCTTT
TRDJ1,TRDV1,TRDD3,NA,CALGEGNRLTPPDGGYGGSYTDKLIF,TGTGCTCTTGGGGAAGGCAACCGCCTTACCCCCCCCGATGGGGGATACGGAGGGTCGTACACCGATAAACTCATCTTT
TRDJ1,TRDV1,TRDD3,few,CALGELPKTNGGYRGKLIF,TGTGCTCTTGGGGAACTACCGAAGACCAATGGGGGATACAGAGGGAAACTCATCTTT
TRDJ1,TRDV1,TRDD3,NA,CALGEGPPLLGLNTDKLIF,TGTGCTCTTGGGGAAGGTCCCCCTTTACTGGGGCTTAACACCGATAAACTCATCTTT
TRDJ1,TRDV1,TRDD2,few,CALGFFLPHHTSRYTDKLIF,TGTGCTCTTGGGTTCTTCCTACCGCATCATACGTCGAGGTACACCGATAAACTCATCTTT
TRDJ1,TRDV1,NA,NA,CALESQISPRGDKLIF,TGTGCTCTTGAGTCACAGATATCCCCCCGGGGCGATAAACTCATCTTT
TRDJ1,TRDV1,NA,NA,CALGELGFLRGTTQLLIF,TGTGCTCTTGGGGAACTAGGGTTCCTACGGGGGACAACGCAGTTACTCATCTTT
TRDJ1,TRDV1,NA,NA,CALGPPLPLPPEGIPDKLIF,TGTGCTCTTGGGCCTCCCCTTCCCCTTCCTCCGGAGGGGATACCCGATAAACTCATCTTT
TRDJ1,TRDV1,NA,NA,CALGEFDSYGIGGTFIADKLIF,TGTGCTCTTGGGGAGTTCGATTCCTACGGAATTGGGGGGACCTTTATCGCCGATAAACTCATCTTT
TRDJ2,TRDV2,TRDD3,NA,CACDKQGPGYWGPAQLFF,TGTGCCTGTGACAAACAAGGTCCGGGTTACTGGGGGCCAGCACAACTCTTCTTT
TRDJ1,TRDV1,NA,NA,CALGENRWEYKYTDKLIF,TGTGCTCTTGGGGAAAACAGATGGGAGTATAAGTACACCGATAAACTCATCTTT
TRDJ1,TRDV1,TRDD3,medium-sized,CALGKGYWGIRTDKLIF,TGTGCTCTTGGGAAGGGCTACTGGGGGATCCGAACCGATAAACTCATCTTT
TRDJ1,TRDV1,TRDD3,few,CALGELSPSYVNWGIRGDKLIF,TGTGCTCTTGGGGAACTTTCGCCTTCCTACGTGAACTGGGGGATACGGGGTGATAAACTCATCTTT
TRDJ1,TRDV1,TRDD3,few,CALGELFLRSGTGGFVYTDKLIF,TGTGCTCTTGGGGAACTGTTCCTTCGTAGCGGTACTGGGGGCTTCGTGTACACCGATAAACTCATCTTT
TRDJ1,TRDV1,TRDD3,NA,CALGELSPATPITGGYVTLNLPYTDKLIF,TGTGCTCTTGGGGAACTATCGCCTGCTACACCCATTACTGGGGGATACGTCACCCTTAACCTGCCGTACACCGATAAACTCATCTTT
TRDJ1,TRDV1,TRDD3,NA,CALGERWIRDTDKLIF,TGTGCTCTTGGGGAAAGGTGGATACGGGACACCGATAAACTCATCTTT
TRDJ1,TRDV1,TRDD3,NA,CALGERSGIPFLTDKLIF,TGTGCTCTTGGGGAACGGTCGGGGATACCCTTTCTCACCGATAAACTCATCTTT
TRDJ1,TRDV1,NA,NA,CALGGRIQYTDKLIF,TGTGCTCTTGGGGGACGCATTCAGTACACCGATAAACTCATCTTT
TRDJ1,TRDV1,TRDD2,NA,CALGEGLPTVLWGPHTDKLIF,TGTGCTCTTGGGGAAGGCCTTCCTACGGTACTCTGGGGGCCCCACACCGATAAACTCATCTTT